These 21 T cell receptor beta chains were sequenced from one sample in a study of response to subunit inactivated influenza vaccine. One entry per CDR3 protein results from TCRdb running MiXCR on the RT-PCR reads. The table shows 600,000 to 850,000 distinct CDR3 sequences, with 14% occurring only once. The sequences come from PBMCs from blood, collected approximately 15 days before vaccination. Every receptor here comes from a man aged 50 to 60 who received an inactivated influenza vaccine.

This rearrangement joins TRBV12-3 or TRBV12-4 to TRBJ2-7; weak D call: TRBD1 (6 bases). CDR3 size: 13 residues. The V end lost 4 bases, the J end lost 4 bases, and 11 bases lay between the germline ends. The CDR3 region is CASSSGQKYEQYF. The CDR3 DNA reads as TGTGCCAGCAGTTCAGGACAGAAATACGAGCAGTACTTC.

CDR3: CASSPHLAGTLSGTQYF. The CDR3 DNA reads as TGTGCCAGCAGCCCGCACTTAGCGGGAACGCTTAGTGGTACGCAGTATTTT. The chain links TRBV9 to TRBJ2-3; TRBD2 matches 8 bases. This CDR3 has 17 residues. Unmatched junction bases numbered 18, after V lost 4 bases and J lost 8 bases. Per germline, CDR1 SGDLS and CDR2 YYNGEE. Full variable domain (remainder filled in from reference TRBV9 and TRBJ2-3): DSGVTQTPKHLITATGQRVTLRCSPRSGDLSVYWYQQSLDQGLQFLIQYYNGEERAKGNILERFSAQQFPDLHSELNLSSLELGDSALYFCASSPHLAGTLSGTQYFGPGTRLTVL.

V gene TRBV4-3 combines with J gene TRBJ2-3, with 10 bases aligning to TRBD1. The CDR3 is 16 amino acids. From germline, CDR1 is LGHNA and CDR2 YSLEER. V lost 0 bases to trimming and J lost 4 bases; unmatched junction nucleotides: 4. CDR3 region: CASSQEGQGFADTQYF. The CDR3 DNA follows: TGCGCCAGCAGCCAAGAGGGACAGGGGTTCGCAGATACGCAGTATTTT.

The chain has TRBV29-1 and TRBJ2-1, with 7 nucleotides matching TRBD2. Trimming cost V 1 base and J 7 bases; bases outside gene matches: 13. The CDR3 loop spans 16 amino acids. Germline CDR1 and CDR2: SQVTM and ANQGSEA. The chain's CDR3 is CSVEAPSGTKGNEQFF. The CDR3 DNA is TGCAGCGTTGAAGCCCCCAGCGGGACTAAGGGGAATGAGCAGTTCTTC.

This chain links TRBV9 with TRBJ2-1; no reliable D call. V lost 0 bases and J 4 bases, leaving 14 bases between the germline ends. Germline V gene lookup returns CDR1 SGDLS and CDR2 YYNGEE. The CDR3 is 16 residues long. The CDR3 here is CASSVEPSPRYNEQFF. Written as DNA, the CDR3 is TGTGCCAGCAGCGTAGAGCCCTCCCCGAGGTACAATGAGCAGTTCTTC.

This clonotype appeared a few times. The V and J genes are TRBV6-2 or TRBV6-3 and TRBJ2-7; TRBD2 might be the D (7 bases). CDR1 and CDR2 from the germline V gene are MNHEY and SVGEGT. Trimming removed 7 bases at V and 3 bases at J, with 25 bases between. This CDR3 has 17 residues. CDR3 sequence: CASTSPVFRGGYYEQYF. The CDR3 bases are TGTGCCAGCACCTCGCCTGTCTTCAGGGGAGGGTACTACGAGCAGTACTTC.

This clonotype was observed a few times. The chain is built from TRBV7-2 and TRBJ2-5, with D maybe TRBD1 (5 bases). The CDR3 runs 14 residues. With 0 bases removed from V and 4 bases from J, the gap between germline ends came to 9 bases. Germline V gene sequence: CDR1 SGHTA, CDR2 FQGNSA. CDR3 amino acids: CASSLAGLGETQYF. CDR3 nucleotide sequence: TGTGCCAGCAGCTTAGCGGGGCTTGGAGAGACCCAGTACTTC.

The table lists this clonotype with a few counts. The V gene is TRBV6-1, the J gene TRBJ2-1; D is perhaps TRBD1 or TRBD2 (5 bases each). This CDR3 contains 13 residues. V dropped 7 bases and J dropped 9 bases, with 16 bases sitting between them. CDR1 and CDR2 from the germline V gene are MNHNS and SASEGT. DNA for the CDR3: TGTGCCAGCACCGGACTCCCGAGGGGTGAGCAGTTCTTC. As protein: CASTGLPRGEQFF.

Only a few counts were recorded for this clonotype. Its ends do not fully match the called genes, so a read error is possible. This sequence joins TRBV7-2 and TRBJ2-1; perhaps TRBD2 as D (6 bases). CDR1 SGHTA and CDR2 FQGNSA come from the germline V gene. This CDR3 has 13 amino acids. The CDR3 loop reads CASSLEGGNDAGF. Here the CDR3 DNA reads TGTGCCAGCAGCTTAGAGGGCGGGAACGATGCGGGTTTC. The whole variable domain, remainder taken from reference TRBV7-2 and TRBJ2-1, is GAGVSQSPSNKVTEKGKDVELRCDPISGHTALYWYRQSLGQGLEFLIYFQGNSAPDKSGLPSDRFSAERTGGSVSTLTIQRTQQEDSAVYLCASSLEGGNDAGFGPGTRLTVL.

This clonotype has a handful of counts. The chain couples TRBV5-1 to TRBJ1-4; D is ambiguous. The CDR3 length is 14 residues. Germline-derived CDR1 and CDR2 are SGHRS and YFSETQ. The V end lost 0 bases, the J end lost 6 bases, and 9 bases lay between the germline ends. The CDR3, as DNA: TGCGCCAGCAGCTTGGAAAGGGTTGATGAAAAACTGTTTTTT. Encoded protein: CASSLERVDEKLFF.

This clonotype was counted only a few times. V gene TRBV5-1 combines with J gene TRBJ2-3; D remains unclear. Trimming pared 0 bases from V and 5 bases from J, leaving 13 bases between. The CDR3 consists of 15 residues. Germline lookup yields CDR1 SGHRS and CDR2 YFSETQ. DNA for the CDR3: TGCGCCAGCAGCTTGGAGGCTCCCGGTTTAGATACGCAGTATTTT. Protein: CASSLEAPGLDTQYF.

The chain carries TRBV6-1 and TRBJ2-3; no clear D gene. CDR3 length: 14 amino acids. Trimming pared 5 bases from V and 6 bases from J, leaving 15 bases between. The germline gives CDR1 MNHNS, CDR2 SASEGT. CDR3 loop: CASSKTAVRDTQYF. In nucleotides, the CDR3 is TGTGCCAGCAGTAAGACTGCCGTCAGGGATACGCAGTATTTT.

This sequence joins TRBV20-1 and TRBJ1-1; no firm D call. V was clipped by 0 bases and J by 1 base, with 6 bases between them. CDR3 length: 13 amino acids. The germline V gene encodes CDR1 DFQATT and CDR2 SNEGSKA (reference sequence). CDR3 sequence: CSARDHRNTEAFF. CDR3 DNA sequence: TGCAGTGCTAGAGATCACAGGAACACTGAAGCTTTCTTT.

This clonotype was seen many times. This rearrangement joins TRBV14 to TRBJ2-1, with D possibly TRBD2 on 5 matching bases. The V end was cut by 11 bases, the J end by 1 base, with 12 bases between. The CDR3 is 13 residues long. Germline assignment: CDR1 SGHDN and CDR2 FVKESK. CDR3 DNA: TGTGCCTCTAGGCGGGCGTCCTACAATGAGCAGTTCTTC. Protein sequence: CASRRASYNEQFF.

This clonotype was observed a handful of times. The V and J genes are TRBV20-1 and TRBJ2-7, with D possibly called TRBD1 or TRBD2 (5 bases each). The CDR3 extends over 14 amino acids. The V gene lost 0 bases and the J gene lost 6 bases, with 15 bases spanning the gap. Germline CDR1 and CDR2: DFQATT and SNEGSKA (reference sequence). The CDR3 protein is CSARDRTQGPEQYF. The CDR3 DNA is TGCAGTGCTAGAGACCGGACTCAGGGTCCCGAGCAGTACTTC.

Here the CDR3 DNA reads TGTGCCATCAGTGAGTCTTCAGGGAGCTACGAGCAGTACTTC. It is translated as CAISESSGSYEQYF. V and J are TRBV10-3 and TRBJ2-7; D could derive from TRBD1 or TRBD2 (5 bases each). Between the trimmed V and J ends, which lost 0 bases and 3 bases, there was a span of 9 bases. The CDR3 runs to 14 residues. Germline lookup yields CDR1 ENHRY and CDR2 SYGVKD.

Ten or more counts support this clonotype. The chain has TRBV5-6 and TRBJ2-7; TRBD1 matches at 10 bases. Germline V CDR1 and CDR2: SGHDT, YYEEEE. The V segment lost 4 bases and the J segment 0 bases; nucleotides outside the gene matches: 7. The CDR3 has 16 amino acids. The CDR3 nucleotides read TGTGCCAGCAGCCGTGGGACAGGGGTTATCTCCTACGAGCAGTACTTC. Encoded protein: CASSRGTGVISYEQYF. Full variable domain (remainder filled in from reference TRBV5-6 and TRBJ2-7): DAGVTQSPTHLIKTRGQQVTLRCSPKSGHDTVSWYQQALGQGPQFIFQYYEEEERQRGNFPDRFSGHQFPNYSSELNVNALLLGDSALYLCASSRGTGVISYEQYFGPGTRLTVT.

This clonotype has ten or more counts. The CDR3 spells CASSLGTDKNIQYF. The CDR3 DNA reads as TGTGCCAGCAGTTTGGGGACAGACAAAAACATTCAGTACTTC. This chain joins TRBV12-3 or TRBV12-4 and TRBJ2-4, with 7 bases identical to TRBD1. V lost 3 bases to trimming and J lost 3 bases; unmatched junction nucleotides: 2. The CDR3 runs to 14 residues.

This clonotype showed up just a few times. The J gene is TRBJ2-1, the V gene TRBV4-3; maybe TRBD2 (5 bases). The CDR3 spans 15 residues. CDR1 and CDR2 (germline): LGHNA, YSLEER. The ends were cut back, 0 bases at V and 6 bases at J, with 12 bases in the middle. The CDR3 spells CASSQDSDRLNEQFF. CDR3 nucleotide sequence: TGCGCCAGCAGCCAAGATAGCGATCGCCTCAATGAGCAGTTCTTC.

This clonotype was counted a few times. In DNA, the CDR3 is TGTGCCAGCAGTCCAGCCTGGTTGCGGGGGAGCACAGATACGCAGTATTTT. Its protein product is CASSPAWLRGSTDTQYF. The rearrangement links TRBV6-1 to TRBJ2-3; TRBD2 matches 7 bases. V gave up 5 bases and J gave up 0 bases; unmatched junction bases: 11. The CDR3 is made up of 17 amino acids. Germline V gene data show CDR1 as MNHNS and CDR2 as SASEGT.

V is TRBV20-1 and J is TRBJ2-7; possible D gene TRBD1, 6 bases. This CDR3 is 14 amino acids long. The ends were cut back, 0 bases at V and 5 bases at J, with 14 bases in the middle. Germline V CDR1 and CDR2: DFQATT, SNEGSKA (reference sequence). Written as DNA, the CDR3 is TGCAGTGCTAGAGACATTGGGGGCCTAGACGAGCAGTACTTC. As protein: CSARDIGGLDEQYF.